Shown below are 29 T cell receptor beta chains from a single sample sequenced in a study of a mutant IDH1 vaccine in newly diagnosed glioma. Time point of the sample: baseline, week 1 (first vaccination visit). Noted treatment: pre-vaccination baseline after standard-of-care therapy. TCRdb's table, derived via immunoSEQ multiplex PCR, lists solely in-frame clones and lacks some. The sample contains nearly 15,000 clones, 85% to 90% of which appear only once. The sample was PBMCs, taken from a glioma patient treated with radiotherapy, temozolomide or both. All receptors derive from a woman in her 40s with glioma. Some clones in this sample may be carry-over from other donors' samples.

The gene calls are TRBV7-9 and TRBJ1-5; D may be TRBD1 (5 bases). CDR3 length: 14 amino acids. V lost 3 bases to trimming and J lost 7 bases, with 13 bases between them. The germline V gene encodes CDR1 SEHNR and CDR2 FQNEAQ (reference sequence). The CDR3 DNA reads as TGTGCCAGCAGCTTCCAGGGAGGGAAACAGCCCCAGCATTTT. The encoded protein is CASSFQGGKQPQHF.

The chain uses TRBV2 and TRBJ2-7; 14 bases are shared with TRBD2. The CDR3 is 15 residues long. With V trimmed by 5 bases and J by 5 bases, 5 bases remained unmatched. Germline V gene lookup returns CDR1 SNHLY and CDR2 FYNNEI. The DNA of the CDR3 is TGTGCCAGCAGTCCGACTAGCGGGAGGGCCCACGAGCAGTACTTC. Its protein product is CASSPTSGRAHEQYF.

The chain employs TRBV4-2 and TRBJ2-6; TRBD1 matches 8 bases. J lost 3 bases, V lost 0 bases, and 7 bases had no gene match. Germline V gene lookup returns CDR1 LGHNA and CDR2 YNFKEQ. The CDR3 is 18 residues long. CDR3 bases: TGTGCCAGCAGCCAAGAAGGGCAGGGGGCGGTTGGGGCCAACGTCCTGACTTTC. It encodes CASSQEGQGAVGANVLTF.

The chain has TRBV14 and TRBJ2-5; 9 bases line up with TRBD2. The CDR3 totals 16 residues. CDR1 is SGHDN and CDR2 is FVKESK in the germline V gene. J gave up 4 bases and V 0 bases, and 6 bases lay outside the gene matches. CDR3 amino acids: CASSQDRLAGIETQYF. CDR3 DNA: TGTGCCAGCAGCCAAGATAGGCTAGCGGGGATAGAGACCCAGTACTTC.

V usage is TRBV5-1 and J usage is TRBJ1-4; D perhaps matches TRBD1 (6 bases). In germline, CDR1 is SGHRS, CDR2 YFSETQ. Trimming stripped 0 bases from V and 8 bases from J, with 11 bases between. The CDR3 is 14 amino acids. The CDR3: CASSLGTAGEKLFF. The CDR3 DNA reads TGCGCCAGCAGCTTGGGGACAGCGGGAGAAAAACTGTTTTTT.

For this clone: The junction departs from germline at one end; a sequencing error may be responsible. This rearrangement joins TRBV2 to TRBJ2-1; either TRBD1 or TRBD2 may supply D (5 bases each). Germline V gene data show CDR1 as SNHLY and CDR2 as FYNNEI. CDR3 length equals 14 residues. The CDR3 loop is CASSEDYPGRERFF. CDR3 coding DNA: TGTGCCAGCAGTGAAGACTACCCGGGCAGGGAGCGGTTCTTC. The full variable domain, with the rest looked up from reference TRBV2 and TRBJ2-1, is EPEVTQTPSHQVTQMGQEVILRCVPISNHLYFYWYRQILGQKVEFLVSFYNNEISEKSEIFDDQFSVERPDGSNFTLKIRSTKLEDSAMYFCASSEDYPGRERFFGPGTRLTVL.

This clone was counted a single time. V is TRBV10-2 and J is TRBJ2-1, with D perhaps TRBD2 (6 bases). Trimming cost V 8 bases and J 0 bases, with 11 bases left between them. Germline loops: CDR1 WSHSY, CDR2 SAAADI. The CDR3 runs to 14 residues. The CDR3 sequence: CASRIGGSYNEQFF. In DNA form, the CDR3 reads TGCGCCAGCCGGATCGGGGGCTCCTACAATGAGCAGTTCTTC.

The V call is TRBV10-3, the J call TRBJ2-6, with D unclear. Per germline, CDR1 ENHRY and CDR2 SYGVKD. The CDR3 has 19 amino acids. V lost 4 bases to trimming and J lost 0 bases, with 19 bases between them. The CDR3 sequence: CAISGTDTPKSSGANVLTF. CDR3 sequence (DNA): TGTGCCATCAGTGGGACCGACACTCCAAAGAGCTCTGGGGCCAACGTCCTGACTTTC.

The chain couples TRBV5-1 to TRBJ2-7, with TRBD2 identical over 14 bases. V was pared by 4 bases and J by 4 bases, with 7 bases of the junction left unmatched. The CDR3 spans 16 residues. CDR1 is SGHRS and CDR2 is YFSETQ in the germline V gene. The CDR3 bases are TGCGCCAGCAGCCTTGAGACTAGCGGGAGGGCTTACGAGCAGTACTTC. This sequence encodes CASSLETSGRAYEQYF.

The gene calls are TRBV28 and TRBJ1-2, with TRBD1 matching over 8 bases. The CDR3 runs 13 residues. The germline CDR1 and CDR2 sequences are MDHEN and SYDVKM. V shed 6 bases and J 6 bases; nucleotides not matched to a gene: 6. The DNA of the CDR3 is TGTGCCAGCAGGAAGACAGGGGCCAATGGCTACACCTTC. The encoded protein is CASRKTGANGYTF.

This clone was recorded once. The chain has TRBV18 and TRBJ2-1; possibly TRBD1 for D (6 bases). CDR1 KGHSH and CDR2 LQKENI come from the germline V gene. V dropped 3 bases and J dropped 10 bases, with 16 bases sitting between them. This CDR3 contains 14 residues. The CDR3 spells CASSPGAESREQFF. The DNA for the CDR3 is TGTGCCAGCTCACCGGGGGCGGAGTCGAGGGAGCAGTTCTTC.

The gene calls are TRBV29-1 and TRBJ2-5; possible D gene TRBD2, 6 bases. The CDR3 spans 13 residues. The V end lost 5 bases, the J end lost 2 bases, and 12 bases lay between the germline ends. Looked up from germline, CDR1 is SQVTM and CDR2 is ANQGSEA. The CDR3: CSVPGERQETQYF. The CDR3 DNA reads TGCAGCGTTCCGGGAGAGCGGCAAGAGACCCAGTACTTC.

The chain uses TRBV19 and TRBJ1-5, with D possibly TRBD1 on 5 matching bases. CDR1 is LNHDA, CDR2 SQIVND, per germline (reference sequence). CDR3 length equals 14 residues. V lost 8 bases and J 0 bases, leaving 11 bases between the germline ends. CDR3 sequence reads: CASARGNSNQPQHF. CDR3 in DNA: TGTGCCAGTGCACGGGGGAATAGCAATCAGCCCCAGCATTTT.

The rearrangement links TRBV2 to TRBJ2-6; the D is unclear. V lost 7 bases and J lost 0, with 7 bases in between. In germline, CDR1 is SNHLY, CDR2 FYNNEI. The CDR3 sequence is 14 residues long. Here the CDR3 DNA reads TGTGCCAGCATGCAGATCTCTGGGGCCAACGTCCTGACTTTC. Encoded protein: CASMQISGANVLTF.

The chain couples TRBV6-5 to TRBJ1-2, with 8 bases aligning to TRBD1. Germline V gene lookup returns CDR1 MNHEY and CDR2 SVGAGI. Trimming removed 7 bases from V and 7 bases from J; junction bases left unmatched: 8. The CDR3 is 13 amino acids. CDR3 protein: CASTRDRTGGYTF. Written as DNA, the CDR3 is TGTGCCAGCACCCGGGACAGGACGGGTGGCTACACCTTC.

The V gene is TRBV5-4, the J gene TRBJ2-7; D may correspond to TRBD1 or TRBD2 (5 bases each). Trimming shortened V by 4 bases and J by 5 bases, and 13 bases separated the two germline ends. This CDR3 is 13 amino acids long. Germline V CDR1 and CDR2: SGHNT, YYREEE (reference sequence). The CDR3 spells CASSPSGRDEQYF. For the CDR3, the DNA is TGTGCCAGCAGCCCATCAGGGCGGGACGAGCAGTACTTC.

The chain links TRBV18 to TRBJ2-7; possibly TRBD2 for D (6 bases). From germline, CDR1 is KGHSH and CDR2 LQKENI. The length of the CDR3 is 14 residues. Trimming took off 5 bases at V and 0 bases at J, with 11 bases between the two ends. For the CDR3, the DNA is TGTGCCAGCTCAGGGACTGGGGACTCCTACGAGCAGTACTTC. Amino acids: CASSGTGDSYEQYF.

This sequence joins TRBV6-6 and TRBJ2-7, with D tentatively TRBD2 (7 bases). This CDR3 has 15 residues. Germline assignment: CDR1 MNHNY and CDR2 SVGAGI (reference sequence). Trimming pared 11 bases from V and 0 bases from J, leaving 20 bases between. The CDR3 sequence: CASHEGGLFSYEQYF. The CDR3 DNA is TGTGCCTCCCACGAGGGGGGGTTGTTCTCCTACGAGCAGTACTTC.

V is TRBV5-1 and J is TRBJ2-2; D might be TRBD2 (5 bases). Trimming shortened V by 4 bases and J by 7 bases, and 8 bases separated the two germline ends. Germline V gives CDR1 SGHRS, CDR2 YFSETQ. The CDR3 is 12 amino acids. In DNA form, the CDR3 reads TGCGCCAGCAGCATTAGCGACGGGGAGCTGTTTTTT. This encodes CASSISDGELFF.

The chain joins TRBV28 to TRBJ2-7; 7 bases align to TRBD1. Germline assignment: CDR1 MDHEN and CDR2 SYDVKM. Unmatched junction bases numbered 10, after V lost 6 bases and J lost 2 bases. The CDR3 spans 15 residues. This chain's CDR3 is CASRTGQGVTYEQYF. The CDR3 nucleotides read TGTGCCAGCAGAACGGGGCAGGGGGTTACCTACGAGCAGTACTTC.

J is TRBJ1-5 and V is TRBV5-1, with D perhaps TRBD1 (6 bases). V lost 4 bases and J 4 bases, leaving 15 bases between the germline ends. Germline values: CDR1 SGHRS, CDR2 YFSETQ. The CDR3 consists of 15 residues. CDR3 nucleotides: TGCGCCAGCAGCCCGGACGGCCAGGGGAATCAGCCCCAGCATTTT. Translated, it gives CASSPDGQGNQPQHF.

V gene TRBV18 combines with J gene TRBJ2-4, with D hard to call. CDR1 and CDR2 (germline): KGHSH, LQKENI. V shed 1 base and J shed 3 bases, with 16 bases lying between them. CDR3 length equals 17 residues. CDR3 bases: TGTGCCAGCTCACCACTTCCTTTAAGGAACGGCAAAAACATTCAGTACTTC. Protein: CASSPLPLRNGKNIQYF.

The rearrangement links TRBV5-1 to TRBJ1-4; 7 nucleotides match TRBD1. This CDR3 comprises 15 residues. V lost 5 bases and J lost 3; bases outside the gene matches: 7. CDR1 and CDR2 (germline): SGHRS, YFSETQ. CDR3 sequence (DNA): TGCGCCAGCAGTCCAGGGGGGATAGCTAATGAAAAACTGTTTTTT. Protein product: CASSPGGIANEKLFF.

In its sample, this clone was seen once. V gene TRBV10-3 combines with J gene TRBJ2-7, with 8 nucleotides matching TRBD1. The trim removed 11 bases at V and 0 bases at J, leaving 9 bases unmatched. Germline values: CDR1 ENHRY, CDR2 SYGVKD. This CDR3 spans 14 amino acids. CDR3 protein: CAHNEGQASYEQYF. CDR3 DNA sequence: TGTGCCCACAATGAGGGACAGGCCTCCTACGAGCAGTACTTC.

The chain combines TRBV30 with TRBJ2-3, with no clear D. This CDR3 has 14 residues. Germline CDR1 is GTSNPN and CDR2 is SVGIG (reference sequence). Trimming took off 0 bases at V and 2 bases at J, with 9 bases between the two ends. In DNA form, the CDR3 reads TGTGCCTGGAGTGTATCTGCCCCCACAGATACGCAGTATTTT. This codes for CAWSVSAPTDTQYF.

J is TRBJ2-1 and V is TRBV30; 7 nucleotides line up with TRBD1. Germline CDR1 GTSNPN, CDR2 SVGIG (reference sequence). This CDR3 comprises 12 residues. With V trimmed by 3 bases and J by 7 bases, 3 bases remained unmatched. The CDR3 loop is CAWSRQGNEQFF. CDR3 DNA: TGTGCCTGGAGCCGACAGGGTAATGAGCAGTTCTTC.

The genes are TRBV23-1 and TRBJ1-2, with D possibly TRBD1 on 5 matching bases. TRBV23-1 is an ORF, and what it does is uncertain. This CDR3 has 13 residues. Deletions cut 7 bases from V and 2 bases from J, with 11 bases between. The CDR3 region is CASIHRRNYGYTF. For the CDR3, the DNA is TGCGCCAGCATCCACAGGCGAAACTATGGCTACACCTTC.

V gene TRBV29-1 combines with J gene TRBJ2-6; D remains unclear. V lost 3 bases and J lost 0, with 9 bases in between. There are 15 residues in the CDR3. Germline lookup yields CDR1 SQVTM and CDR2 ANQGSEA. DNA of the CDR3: TGCAGCGTTGAGGCAGGACGCTCTGGGGCCAACGTCCTGACTTTC. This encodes CSVEAGRSGANVLTF.

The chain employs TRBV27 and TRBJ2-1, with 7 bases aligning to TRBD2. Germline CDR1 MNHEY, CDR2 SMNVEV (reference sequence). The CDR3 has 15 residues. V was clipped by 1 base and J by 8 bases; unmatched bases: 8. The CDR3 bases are TGTGCCAGCAGTTTATGGGCGGGAGCCTTGGATGAGCAGTTCTTC. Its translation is CASSLWAGALDEQFF.